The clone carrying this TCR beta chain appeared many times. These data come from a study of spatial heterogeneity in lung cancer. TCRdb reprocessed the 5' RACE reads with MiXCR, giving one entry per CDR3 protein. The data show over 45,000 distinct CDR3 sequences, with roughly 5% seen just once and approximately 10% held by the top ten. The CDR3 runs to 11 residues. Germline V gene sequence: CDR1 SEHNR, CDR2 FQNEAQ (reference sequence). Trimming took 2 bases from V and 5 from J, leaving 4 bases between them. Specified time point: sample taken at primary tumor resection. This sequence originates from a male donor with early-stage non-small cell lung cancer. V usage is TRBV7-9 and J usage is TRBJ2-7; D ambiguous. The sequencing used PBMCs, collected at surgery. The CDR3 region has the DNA TGTGCCAGCAGCTTATATGACGAGCAGTACTTC. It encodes CASSLYDEQYF.